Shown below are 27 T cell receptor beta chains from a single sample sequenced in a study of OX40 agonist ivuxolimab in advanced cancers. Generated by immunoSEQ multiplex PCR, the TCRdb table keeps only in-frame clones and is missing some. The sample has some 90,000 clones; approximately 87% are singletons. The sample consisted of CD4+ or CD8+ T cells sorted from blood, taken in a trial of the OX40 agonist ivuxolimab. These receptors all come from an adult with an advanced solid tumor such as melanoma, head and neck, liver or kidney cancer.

The CDR3: CASSSGASGRATYNEQFF. In DNA, the CDR3 is TGCGCCAGCAGTAGTGGGGCTAGCGGGAGGGCCACCTACAATGAGCAGTTCTTC. The rearrangement joins TRBV5-1 to TRBJ2-1; TRBD2 matches at 12 bases. Per the germline V gene, CDR1 is SGHRS and CDR2 is YFSETQ. Germline trimming cut 5 bases from V and 2 bases from J; bases unmatched to any gene: 11. The CDR3 has 18 amino acids.

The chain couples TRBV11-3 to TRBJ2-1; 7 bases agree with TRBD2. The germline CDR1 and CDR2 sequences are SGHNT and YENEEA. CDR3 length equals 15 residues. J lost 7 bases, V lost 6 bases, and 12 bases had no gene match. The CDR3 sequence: CASRNKREYRNEQFF. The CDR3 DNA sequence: TGTGCCAGCAGGAATAAGCGGGAATATCGTAATGAGCAGTTCTTC.

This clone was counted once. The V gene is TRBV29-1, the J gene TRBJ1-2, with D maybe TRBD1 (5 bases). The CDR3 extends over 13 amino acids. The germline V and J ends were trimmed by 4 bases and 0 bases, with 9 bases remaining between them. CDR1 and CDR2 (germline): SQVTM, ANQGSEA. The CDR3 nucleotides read TGCAGCGTTGGAGACAGCTCTAACTATGGCTACACCTTC. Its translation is CSVGDSSNYGYTF.

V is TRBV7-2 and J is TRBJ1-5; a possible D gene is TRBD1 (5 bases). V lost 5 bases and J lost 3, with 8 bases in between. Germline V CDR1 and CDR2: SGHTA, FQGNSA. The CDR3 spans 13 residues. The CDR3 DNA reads TGTGCCAGCAGCCCAGGGTACAATCAGCCCCAGCATTTT. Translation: CASSPGYNQPQHF.

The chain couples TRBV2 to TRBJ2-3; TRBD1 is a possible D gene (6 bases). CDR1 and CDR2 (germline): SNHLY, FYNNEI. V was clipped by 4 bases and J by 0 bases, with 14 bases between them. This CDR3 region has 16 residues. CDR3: CASSVGASTSTDTQYF. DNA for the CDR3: TGTGCCAGCAGTGTGGGGGCGTCTACTAGCACAGATACGCAGTATTTT.

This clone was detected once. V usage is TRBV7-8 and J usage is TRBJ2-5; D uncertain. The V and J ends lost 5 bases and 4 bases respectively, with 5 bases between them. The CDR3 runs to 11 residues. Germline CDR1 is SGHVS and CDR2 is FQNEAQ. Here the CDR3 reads CASSRLETQYF. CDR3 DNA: TGTGCCAGCAGCCGTTTAGAGACCCAGTACTTC.

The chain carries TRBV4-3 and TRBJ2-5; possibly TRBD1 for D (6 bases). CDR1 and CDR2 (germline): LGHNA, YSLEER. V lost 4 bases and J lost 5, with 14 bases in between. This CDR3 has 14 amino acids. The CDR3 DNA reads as TGCGCCAGCAGCCCACAGGGTGGAAGGGAGACCCAGTACTTC. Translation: CASSPQGGRETQYF.

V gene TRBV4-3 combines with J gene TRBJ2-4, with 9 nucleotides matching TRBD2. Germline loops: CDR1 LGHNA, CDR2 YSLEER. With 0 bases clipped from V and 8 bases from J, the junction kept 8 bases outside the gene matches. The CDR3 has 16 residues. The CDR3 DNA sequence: TGCGCCAGCAGCCAAGAGTGGCGGGAGGGCCTGGACATTCAGTACTTC. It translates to CASSQEWREGLDIQYF.

For the CDR3, the DNA is TGTGCCAGCAGTAAAAGACTAGCGGATTCAAAGACCCAGTACTTC. Translation gives CASSKRLADSKTQYF. This rearrangement joins TRBV6-5 to TRBJ2-5; TRBD2 matches 9 bases. J was trimmed by 6 bases and V by 5 bases; bases with no gene match: 10. The CDR3 runs 15 residues. Germline CDR1 reads MNHEY; CDR2 reads SVGAGI.

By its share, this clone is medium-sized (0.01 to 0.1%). The CDR3 coding sequence is TGTGCCAGCAGCTTAAATACAGGGAGCAATCAGCCCCAGCATTTT. Protein sequence: CASSLNTGSNQPQHF. The chain employs TRBV7-2 and TRBJ1-5, with TRBD1 as a possible D gene (6 bases). V dropped 2 bases and J dropped 1 base, with 9 bases sitting between them. Germline V gene data show CDR1 as SGHTA and CDR2 as FQGNSA. CDR3 length equals 15 residues.

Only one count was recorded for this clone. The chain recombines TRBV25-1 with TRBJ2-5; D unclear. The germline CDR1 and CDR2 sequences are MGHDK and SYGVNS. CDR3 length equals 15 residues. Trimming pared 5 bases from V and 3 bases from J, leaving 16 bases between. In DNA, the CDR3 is TGTGCCAGCAGTTCTCACCGGACCCGGGAAGAGACCCAGTACTTC. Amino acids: CASSSHRTREETQYF.

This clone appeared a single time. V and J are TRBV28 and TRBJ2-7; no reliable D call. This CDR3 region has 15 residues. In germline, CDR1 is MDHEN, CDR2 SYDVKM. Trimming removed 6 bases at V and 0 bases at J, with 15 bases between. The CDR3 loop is CASSDLGLSSYEQYF. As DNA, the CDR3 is TGTGCCAGCAGCGACCTAGGTCTAAGCTCCTACGAGCAGTACTTC.

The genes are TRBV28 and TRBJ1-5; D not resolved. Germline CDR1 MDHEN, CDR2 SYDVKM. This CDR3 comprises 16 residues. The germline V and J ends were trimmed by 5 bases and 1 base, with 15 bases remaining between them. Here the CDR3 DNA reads TGTGCCAGCAGTCGACCTGCCCCGGGGAGCAATCAGCCCCAGCATTTT. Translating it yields CASSRPAPGSNQPQHF. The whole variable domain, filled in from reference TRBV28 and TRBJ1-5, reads DVKVTQSSRYLVKRTGEKVFLECVQDMDHENMFWYRQDPGLGLRLIYFSYDVKMKEKGDIPEGYSVSREKKERFSLILESASTNQTSMYLCASSRPAPGSNQPQHFGDGTRLSIL.

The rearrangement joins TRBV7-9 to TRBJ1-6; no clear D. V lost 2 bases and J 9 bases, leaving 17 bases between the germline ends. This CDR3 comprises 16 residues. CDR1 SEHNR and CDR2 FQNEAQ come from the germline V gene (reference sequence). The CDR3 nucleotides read TGTGCCAGCAGCTTATGGAACCCCCCTATTGGTTCACCCCTCCACTTT. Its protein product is CASSLWNPPIGSPLHF.

CDR3: CASGGGPYEQYF. CDR3 DNA sequence: TGTGCCAGCGGAGGGGGCCCCTACGAGCAGTACTTC. The chain uses TRBV25-1 and TRBJ2-5; D may be TRBD1 (7 bases). Matching the DNA end better, TRBJ2-7 makes the J call doubtful. The CDR3 sequence is 12 residues long. CDR1 is MGHDK, CDR2 SYGVNS, per germline.

The CDR3, as DNA: TGTGCTAGTGGTTTCTCCACAGATACGCAGTATTTT. Protein sequence: CASGFSTDTQYF. The J gene is TRBJ2-3, the V gene TRBV12-5; no definite D call. Germline CDR1 LGHNT, CDR2 FRNRAP. V lost 3 bases to trimming and J lost 2 bases, with 3 bases between them. This CDR3 has 12 residues. The whole variable domain, remainder taken from reference TRBV12-5 and TRBJ2-3, is DARVTQTPRHKVTEMGQEVTMRCQPILGHNTVFWYRQTMMQGLELLAYFRNRAPLDDSGMPKDRFSAEMPDATLATLKIQPSEPRDSAVYFCASGFSTDTQYFGPGTRLTVL.

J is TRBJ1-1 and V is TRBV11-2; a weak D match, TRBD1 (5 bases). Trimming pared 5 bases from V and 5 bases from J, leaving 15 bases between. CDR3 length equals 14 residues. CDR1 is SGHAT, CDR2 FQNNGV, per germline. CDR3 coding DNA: TGTGCCAGCAGCCAAGTAGGGGATGAAACTGAAGCTTTCTTT. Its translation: CASSQVGDETEAFF. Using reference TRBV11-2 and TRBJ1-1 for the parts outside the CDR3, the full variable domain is EAGVAQSPRYKIIEKRQSVAFWCNPISGHATLYWYQQILGQGPKLLIQFQNNGVVDDSQLPKDRFSAERLKGVDSTLKIQPAKLEDSAVYLCASSQVGDETEAFFGQGTRLTVV.

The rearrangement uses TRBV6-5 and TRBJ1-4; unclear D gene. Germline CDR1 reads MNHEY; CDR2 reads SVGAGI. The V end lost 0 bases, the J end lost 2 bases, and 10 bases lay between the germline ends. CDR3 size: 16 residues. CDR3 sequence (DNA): TGTGCCAGCAGTTACTCGATTTCAGTTACTAATGAAAAACTGTTTTTT. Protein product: CASSYSISVTNEKLFF.

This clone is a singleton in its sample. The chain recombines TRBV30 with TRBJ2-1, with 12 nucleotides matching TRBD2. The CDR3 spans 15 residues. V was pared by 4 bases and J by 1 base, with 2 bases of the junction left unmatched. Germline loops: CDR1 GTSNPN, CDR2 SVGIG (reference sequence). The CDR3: CAWTSGRGSYNEQFF. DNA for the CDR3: TGTGCCTGGACTAGCGGGAGGGGATCCTACAATGAGCAGTTCTTC.

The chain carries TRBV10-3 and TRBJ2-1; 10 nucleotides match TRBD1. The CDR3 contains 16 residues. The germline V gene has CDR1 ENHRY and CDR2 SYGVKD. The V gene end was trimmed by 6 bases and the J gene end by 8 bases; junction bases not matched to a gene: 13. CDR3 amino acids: CAIRRQGAIPGDEQFF. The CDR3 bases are TGTGCCATCAGAAGACAGGGGGCGATTCCTGGGGATGAGCAGTTCTTC.

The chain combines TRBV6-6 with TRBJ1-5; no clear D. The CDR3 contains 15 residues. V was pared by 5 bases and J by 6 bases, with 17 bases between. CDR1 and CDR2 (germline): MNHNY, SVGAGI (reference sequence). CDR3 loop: CASSPRTDLGQPQHF. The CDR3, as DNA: TGTGCCAGCAGTCCCAGGACCGACTTGGGTCAGCCCCAGCATTTT.

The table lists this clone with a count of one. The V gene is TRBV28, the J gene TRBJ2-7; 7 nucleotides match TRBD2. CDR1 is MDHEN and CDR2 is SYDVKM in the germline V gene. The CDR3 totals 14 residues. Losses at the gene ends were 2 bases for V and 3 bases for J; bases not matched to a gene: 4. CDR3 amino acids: CASSLGRGLYEQYF. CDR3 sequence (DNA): TGTGCCAGCAGTTTAGGGAGGGGACTCTACGAGCAGTACTTC.

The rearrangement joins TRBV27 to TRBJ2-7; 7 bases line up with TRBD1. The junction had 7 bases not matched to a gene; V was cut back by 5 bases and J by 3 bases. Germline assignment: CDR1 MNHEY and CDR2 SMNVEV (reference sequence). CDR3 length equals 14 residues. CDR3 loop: CASSPLRTGYEQYF. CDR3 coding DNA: TGTGCCAGCAGTCCCCTACGGACAGGCTACGAGCAGTACTTC.

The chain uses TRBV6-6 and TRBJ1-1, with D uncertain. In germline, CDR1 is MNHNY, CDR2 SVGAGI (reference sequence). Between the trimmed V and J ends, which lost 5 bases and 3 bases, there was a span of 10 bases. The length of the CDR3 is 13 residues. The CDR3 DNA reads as TGTGCCAGCAGTAAAACTGGGGACACTGAAGCTTTCTTT. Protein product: CASSKTGDTEAFF.

The DNA for the CDR3 is TGCGCCAGCAGCTTTTCGGCGGGGTTGTCCTACGAGCAGTACTTC. It codes for CASSFSAGLSYEQYF. The chain links TRBV5-1 to TRBJ2-7; tentatively, D is TRBD2 (6 bases). Germline values: CDR1 SGHRS, CDR2 YFSETQ. V was cut by 2 bases and J by 1 base, with 13 bases left in between. The CDR3 is made up of 15 amino acids.

CDR3: CASRRGMFKAFF. DNA for the CDR3: TGTGCCAGCAGAAGGGGGATGTTTAAAGCTTTCTTT. The chain employs TRBV6-5 and TRBJ1-1, with D maybe TRBD1 (6 bases). CDR1 and CDR2 from the germline V gene are MNHEY and SVGAGI. V was pared by 6 bases and J by 9 bases, with 14 bases between. The CDR3 extends over 12 amino acids.

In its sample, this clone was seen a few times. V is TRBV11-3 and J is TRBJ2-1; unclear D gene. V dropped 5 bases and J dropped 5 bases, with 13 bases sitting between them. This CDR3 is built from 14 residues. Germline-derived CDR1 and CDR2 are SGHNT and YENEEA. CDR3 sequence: CASSIGGVHNEQFF. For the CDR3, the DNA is TGTGCCAGCAGCATTGGTGGTGTACACAATGAGCAGTTCTTC.